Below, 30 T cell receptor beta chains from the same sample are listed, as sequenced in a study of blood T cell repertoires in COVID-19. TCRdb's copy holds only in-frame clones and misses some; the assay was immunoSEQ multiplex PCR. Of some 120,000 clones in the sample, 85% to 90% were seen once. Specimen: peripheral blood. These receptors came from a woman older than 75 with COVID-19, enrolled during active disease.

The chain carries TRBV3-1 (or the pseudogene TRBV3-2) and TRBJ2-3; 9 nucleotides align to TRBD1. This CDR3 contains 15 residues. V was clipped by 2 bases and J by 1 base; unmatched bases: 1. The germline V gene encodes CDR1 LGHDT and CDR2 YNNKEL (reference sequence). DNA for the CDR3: TGTGCCAGCAGCCAACGGACAGGGGGCACAGATACGCAGTATTTT. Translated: CASSQRTGGTDTQYF.

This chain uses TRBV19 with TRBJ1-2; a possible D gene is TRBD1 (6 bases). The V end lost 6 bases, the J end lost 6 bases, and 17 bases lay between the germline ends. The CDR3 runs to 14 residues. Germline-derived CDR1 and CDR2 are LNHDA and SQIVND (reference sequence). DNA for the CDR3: TGTGCCAGTAGAGTAGTCGGGCAGGGGAATGGCTACACCTTC. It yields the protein CASRVVGQGNGYTF.

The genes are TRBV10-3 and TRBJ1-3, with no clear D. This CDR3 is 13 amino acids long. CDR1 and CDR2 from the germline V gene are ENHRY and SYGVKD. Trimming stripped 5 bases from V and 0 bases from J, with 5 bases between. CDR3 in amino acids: CAISPRSGNTIYF. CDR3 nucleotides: TGTGCCATCAGTCCCCGCTCTGGAAACACCATATATTTT.

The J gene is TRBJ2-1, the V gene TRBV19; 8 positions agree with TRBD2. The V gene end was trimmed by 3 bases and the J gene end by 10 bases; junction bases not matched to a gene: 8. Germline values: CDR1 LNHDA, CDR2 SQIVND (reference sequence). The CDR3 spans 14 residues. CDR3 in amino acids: CASSIGGDFLEQFF. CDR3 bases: TGTGCCAGTAGTATCGGGGGGGACTTCCTAGAGCAGTTCTTC.

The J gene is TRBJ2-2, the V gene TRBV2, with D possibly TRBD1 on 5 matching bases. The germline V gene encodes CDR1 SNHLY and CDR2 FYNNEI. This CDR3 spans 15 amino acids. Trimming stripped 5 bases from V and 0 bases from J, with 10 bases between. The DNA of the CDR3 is TGTGCCAGCAGTAGATTGGACACGAACACCGGGGAGCTGTTTTTT. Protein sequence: CASSRLDTNTGELFF.

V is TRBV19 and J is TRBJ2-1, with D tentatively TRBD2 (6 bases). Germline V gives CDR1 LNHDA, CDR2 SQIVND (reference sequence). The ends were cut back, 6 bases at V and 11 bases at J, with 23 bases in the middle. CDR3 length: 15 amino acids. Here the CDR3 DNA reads TGTGCCAGTAGCGAGGGGAGGACCTACGAGGGGAAGCAGTTCTTC. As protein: CASSEGRTYEGKQFF.

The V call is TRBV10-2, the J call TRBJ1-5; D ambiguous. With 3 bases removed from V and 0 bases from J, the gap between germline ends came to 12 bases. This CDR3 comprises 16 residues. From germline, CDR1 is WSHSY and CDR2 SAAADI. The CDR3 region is CASSDPGSHSNQPQHF. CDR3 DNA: TGCGCCAGCAGTGACCCGGGGAGTCATAGCAATCAGCCCCAGCATTTT.

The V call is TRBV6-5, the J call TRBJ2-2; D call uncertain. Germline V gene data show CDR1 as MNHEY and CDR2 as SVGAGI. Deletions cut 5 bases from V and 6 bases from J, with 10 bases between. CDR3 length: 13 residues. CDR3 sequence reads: CASSLTHAGELFF. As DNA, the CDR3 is TGTGCCAGCAGTCTTACTCACGCCGGGGAGCTGTTTTTT.

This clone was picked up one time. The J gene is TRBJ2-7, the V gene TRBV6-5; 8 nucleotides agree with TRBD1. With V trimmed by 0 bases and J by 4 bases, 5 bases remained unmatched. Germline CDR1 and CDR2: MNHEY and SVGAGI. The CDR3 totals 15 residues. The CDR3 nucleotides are TGTGCCAGCAGTTACTCTCCAGGGGGCGGGTACGAGCAGTACTTC. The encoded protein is CASSYSPGGGYEQYF.

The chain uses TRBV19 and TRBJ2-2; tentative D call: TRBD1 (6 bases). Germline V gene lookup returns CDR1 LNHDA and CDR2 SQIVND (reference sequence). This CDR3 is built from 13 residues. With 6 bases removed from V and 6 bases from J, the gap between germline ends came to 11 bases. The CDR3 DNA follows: TGTGCCAGTAGCCTACAGGGATCCGGGGAGCTGTTTTTT. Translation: CASSLQGSGELFF.

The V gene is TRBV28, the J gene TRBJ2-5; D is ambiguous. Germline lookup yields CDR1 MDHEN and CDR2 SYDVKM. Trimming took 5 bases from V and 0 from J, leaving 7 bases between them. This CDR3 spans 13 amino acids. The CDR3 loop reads CASSRQDQETQYF. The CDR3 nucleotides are TGTGCCAGCAGTCGCCAGGACCAAGAGACCCAGTACTTC. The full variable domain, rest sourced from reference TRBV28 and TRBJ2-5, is DVKVTQSSRYLVKRTGEKVFLECVQDMDHENMFWYRQDPGLGLRLIYFSYDVKMKEKGDIPEGYSVSREKKERFSLILESASTNQTSMYLCASSRQDQETQYFGPGTRLLVL.

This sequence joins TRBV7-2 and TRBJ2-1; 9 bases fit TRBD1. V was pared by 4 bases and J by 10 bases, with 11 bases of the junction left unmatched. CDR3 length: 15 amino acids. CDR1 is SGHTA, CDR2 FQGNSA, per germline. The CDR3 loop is CASSSPGQGSGEQFF. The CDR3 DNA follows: TGTGCCAGCAGCTCACCGGGACAGGGTTCGGGGGAGCAGTTCTTC.

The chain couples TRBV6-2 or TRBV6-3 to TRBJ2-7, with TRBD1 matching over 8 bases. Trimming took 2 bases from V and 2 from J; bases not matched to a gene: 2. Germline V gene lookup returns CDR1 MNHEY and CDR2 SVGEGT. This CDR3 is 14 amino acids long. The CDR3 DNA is TGTGCCAGCAGTTACGGGACAGGCCCCTACGAGCAGTACTTC. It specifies CASSYGTGPYEQYF.

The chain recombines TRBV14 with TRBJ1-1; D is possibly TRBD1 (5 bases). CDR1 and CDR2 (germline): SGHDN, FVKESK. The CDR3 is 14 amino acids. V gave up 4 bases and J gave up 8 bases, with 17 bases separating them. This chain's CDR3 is CASSRPPKTAEAFF. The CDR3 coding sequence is TGTGCCAGCAGCCGCCCCCCTAAGACAGCGGAAGCTTTCTTT.

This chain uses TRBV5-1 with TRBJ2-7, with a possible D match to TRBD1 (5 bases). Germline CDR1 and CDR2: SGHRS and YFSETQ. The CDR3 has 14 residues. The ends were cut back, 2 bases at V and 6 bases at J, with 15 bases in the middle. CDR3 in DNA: TGCGCCAGCAGCTTAAAGGATCAGGGCTCCGAGCAGTACTTC. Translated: CASSLKDQGSEQYF.

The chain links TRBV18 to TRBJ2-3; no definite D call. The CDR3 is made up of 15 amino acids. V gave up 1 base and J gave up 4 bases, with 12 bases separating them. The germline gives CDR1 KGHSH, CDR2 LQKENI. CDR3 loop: CASSPQQLGSDTQYF. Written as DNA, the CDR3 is TGTGCCAGCTCACCACAACAGTTGGGTTCAGATACGCAGTATTTT.

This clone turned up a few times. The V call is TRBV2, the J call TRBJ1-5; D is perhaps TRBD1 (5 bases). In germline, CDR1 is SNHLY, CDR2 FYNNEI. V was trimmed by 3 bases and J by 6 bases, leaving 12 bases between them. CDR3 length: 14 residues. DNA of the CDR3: TGTGCCAGCAGTGAGATTGGGGGGTTTCAGCCCCAGCATTTT. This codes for CASSEIGGFQPQHF. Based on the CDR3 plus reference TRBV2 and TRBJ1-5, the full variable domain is EPEVTQTPSHQVTQMGQEVILRCVPISNHLYFYWYRQILGQKVEFLVSFYNNEISEKSEIFDDQFSVERPDGSNFTLKIRSTKLEDSAMYFCASSEIGGFQPQHFGDGTRLSIL.

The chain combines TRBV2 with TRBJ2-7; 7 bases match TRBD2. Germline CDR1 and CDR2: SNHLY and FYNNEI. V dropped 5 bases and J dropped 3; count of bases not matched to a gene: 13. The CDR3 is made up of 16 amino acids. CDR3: CASSHGKGGFHYEQYF. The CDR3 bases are TGTGCCAGCAGTCATGGGAAGGGAGGGTTTCACTACGAGCAGTACTTC.

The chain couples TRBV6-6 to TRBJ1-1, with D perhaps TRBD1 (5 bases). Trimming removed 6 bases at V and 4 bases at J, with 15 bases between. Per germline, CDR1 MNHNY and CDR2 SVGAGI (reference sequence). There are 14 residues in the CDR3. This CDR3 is CASRPREDGTEAFF. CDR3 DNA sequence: TGTGCCAGCAGGCCCAGGGAGGACGGCACTGAAGCTTTCTTT.

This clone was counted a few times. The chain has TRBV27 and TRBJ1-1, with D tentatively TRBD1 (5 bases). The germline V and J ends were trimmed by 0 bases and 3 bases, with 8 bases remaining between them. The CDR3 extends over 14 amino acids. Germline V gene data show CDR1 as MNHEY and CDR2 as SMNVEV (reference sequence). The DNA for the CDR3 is TGTGCCAGCAGTTTATCGGGCAGGGACACTGAAGCTTTCTTT. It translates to CASSLSGRDTEAFF.

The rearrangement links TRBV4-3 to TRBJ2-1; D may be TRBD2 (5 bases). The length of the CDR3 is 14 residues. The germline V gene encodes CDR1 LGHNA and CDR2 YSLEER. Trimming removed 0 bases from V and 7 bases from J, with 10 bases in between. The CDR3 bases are TGCGCCAGCAGCCAAGAAAGAGGAGGAAATGAGCAGTTCTTC. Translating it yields CASSQERGGNEQFF.

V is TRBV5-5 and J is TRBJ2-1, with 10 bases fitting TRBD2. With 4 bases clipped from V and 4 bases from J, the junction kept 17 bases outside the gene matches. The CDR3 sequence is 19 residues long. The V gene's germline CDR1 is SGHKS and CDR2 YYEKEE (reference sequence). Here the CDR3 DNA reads TGTGCCAGCAGCCCCCAGCGGGAGGGCCGAACAGAGGGTTACAATGAGCAGTTCTTC. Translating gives CASSPQREGRTEGYNEQFF.

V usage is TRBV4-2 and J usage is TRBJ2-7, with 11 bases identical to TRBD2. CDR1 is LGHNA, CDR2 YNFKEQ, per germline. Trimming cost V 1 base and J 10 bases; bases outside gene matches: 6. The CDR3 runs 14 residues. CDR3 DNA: TGTGCCAGCAGCCAAGTCACTAGCGGGAGATCCCAGTACTTC. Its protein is CASSQVTSGRSQYF.

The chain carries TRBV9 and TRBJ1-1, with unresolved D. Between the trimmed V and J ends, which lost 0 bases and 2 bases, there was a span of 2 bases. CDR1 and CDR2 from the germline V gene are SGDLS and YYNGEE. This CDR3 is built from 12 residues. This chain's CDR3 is CASSVVNTEAFF. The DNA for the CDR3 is TGTGCCAGCAGCGTAGTAAACACTGAAGCTTTCTTT. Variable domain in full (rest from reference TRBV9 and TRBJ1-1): DSGVTQTPKHLITATGQRVTLRCSPRSGDLSVYWYQQSLDQGLQFLIQYYNGEERAKGNILERFSAQQFPDLHSELNLSSLELGDSALYFCASSVVNTEAFFGQGTRLTVV.

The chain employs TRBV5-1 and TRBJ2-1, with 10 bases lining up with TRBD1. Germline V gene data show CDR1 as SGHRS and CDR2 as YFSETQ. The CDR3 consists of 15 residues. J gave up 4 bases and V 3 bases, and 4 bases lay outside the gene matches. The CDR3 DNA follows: TGCGCCAGCAGCTCCTCGGGACAGGGGTACAATGAGCAGTTCTTC. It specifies CASSSSGQGYNEQFF. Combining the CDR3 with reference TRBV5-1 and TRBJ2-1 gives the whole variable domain KAGVTQTPRYLIKTRGQQVTLSCSPISGHRSVSWYQQTPGQGLQFLFEYFSETQRNKGNFPGRFSGRQFSNSRSEMNVSTLELGDSALYLCASSSSGQGYNEQFFGPGTRLTVL.

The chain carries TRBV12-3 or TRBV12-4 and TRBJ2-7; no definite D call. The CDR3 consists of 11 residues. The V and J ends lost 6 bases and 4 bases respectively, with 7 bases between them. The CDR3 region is CASSSGYEQYF. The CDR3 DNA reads TGTGCCAGCAGCTCGGGTTACGAGCAGTACTTC.

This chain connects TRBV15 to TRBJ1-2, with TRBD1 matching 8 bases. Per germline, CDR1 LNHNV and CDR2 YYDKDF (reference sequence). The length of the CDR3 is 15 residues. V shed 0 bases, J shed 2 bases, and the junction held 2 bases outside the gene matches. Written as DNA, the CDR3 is TGTGCCACCAGCAGAGAGACAGGGGTGAACTATGGCTACACCTTC. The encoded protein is CATSRETGVNYGYTF.

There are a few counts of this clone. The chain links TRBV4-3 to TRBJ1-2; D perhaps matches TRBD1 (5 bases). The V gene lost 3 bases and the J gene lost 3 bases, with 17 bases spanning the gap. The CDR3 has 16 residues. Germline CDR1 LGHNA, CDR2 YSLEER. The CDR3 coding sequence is TGCGCCAGCAGCCACCTTCCTCCCGGGACTTACTATGGCTACACCTTC. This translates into CASSHLPPGTYYGYTF.

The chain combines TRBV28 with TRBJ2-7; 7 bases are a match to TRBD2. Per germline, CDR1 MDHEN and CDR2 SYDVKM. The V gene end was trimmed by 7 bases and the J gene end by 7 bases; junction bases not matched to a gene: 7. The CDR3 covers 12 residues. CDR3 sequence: CASKGGLGEQYF. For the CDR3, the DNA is TGTGCCAGCAAGGGAGGGCTAGGGGAGCAGTACTTC.

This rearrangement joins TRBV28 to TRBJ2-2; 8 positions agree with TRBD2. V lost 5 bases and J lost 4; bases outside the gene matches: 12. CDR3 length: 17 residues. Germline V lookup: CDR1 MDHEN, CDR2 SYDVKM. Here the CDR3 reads CASSPQSSGRVTGELFF. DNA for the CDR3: TGTGCCAGCAGTCCCCAAAGTTCCGGGAGGGTCACCGGGGAGCTGTTTTTT. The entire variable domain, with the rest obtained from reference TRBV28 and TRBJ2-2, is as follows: DVKVTQSSRYLVKRTGEKVFLECVQDMDHENMFWYRQDPGLGLRLIYFSYDVKMKEKGDIPEGYSVSREKKERFSLILESASTNQTSMYLCASSPQSSGRVTGELFFGEGSRLTVL.